Listed here is a single TCR beta chain. Germline CDR1 is LGHDT and CDR2 is YNNKEL (reference sequence). This CDR3 comprises 18 residues. Deletions cut 1 base from V and 0 bases from J, with 16 bases between. The sample comes from a study of blood T cell repertoires in COVID-19. Turning to the study itself: COVID-19 samples, acute and convalescent, were from the United States, Italy and Spain.

Per the authors' pipeline: Reference gene primers were amplified, and this amplification served to estimate nucleated cell counts. Only in-frame clones appear in the TCRdb table, and some are missing; sequencing was by immunoSEQ multiplex PCR. V, J and clone size are taken as reported in that table, and D and trimming were inferred from the DNA itself. The sample has 120,000 or so clones; more than 75% are singletons. Sequencing input: peripheral blood. The V and J genes are TRBV3-1 (or the pseudogene TRBV3-2) and TRBJ1-3, with D possibly being TRBD1 (6 bases). The clonotype comes from a woman in her sixties or seventies with acute or convalescent COVID-19. The CDR3 DNA is TGTGCCAGCAGCCAAGGGATGGGGGCGAGGAACTCTGGAAACACCATATATTTT. Translating it yields CASSQGMGARNSGNTIYF.